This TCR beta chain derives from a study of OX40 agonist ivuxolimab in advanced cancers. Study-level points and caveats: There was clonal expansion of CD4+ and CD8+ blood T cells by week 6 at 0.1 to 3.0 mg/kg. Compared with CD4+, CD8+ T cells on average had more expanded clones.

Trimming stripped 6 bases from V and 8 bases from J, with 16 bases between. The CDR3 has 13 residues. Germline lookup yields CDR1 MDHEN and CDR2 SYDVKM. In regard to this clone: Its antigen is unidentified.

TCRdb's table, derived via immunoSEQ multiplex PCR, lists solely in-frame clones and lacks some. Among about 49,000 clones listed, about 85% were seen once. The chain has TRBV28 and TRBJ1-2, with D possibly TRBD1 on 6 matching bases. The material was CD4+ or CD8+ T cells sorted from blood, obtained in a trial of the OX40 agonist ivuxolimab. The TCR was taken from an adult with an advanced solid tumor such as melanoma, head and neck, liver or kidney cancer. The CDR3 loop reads CASRNRQEWGYTF. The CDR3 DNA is TGTGCCAGCAGAAATAGACAGGAATGGGGCTACACCTTC.